The text below deals with one T cell receptor (beta chain). This entry comes from a study of control samples from healthy donors and cancer patients. Profiling relied on immunoSEQ multiplex PCR, and the TCRdb table lists in-frame clones only, not all of them. The sample yields 150,000 to 200,000 clones, about 91% seen once. V lost 7 bases to trimming and J lost 0 bases, with 16 bases between them. CDR1 and CDR2 from the germline V gene are MDHEN and SYDVKM. CDR3 length equals 16 residues. The source material was blood. The chain couples TRBV28 to TRBJ1-3; maybe TRBD1 (5 bases). The source is a woman under 40 in good health. CDR3 bases: TGTGCCAGCACCAAAAGGGGTCTGTTCTCTGGAAACACCATATATTTT. Translation: CASTKRGLFSGNTIYF.